These T cell receptor beta chains were read from a single sample in a study of T cells in Graves' hyperthyroidism and ophthalmopathy. Each CDR3 protein is one row after TCRdb ran MiXCR on the multiplex PCR reads. This table has 600,000 to 800,000 distinct CDR3 sequences, roughly a third appearing once. The sequencing input was blood. Source of these receptors: a woman in her thirties or forties with Graves' hyperthyroidism. The CDR3 runs from the conserved cysteine through the conserved F or W. The order of the fields is clone size, V gene, J gene, D gene, CDR3 protein, CDR3 DNA. The D gene is left open where the match is weak. Size is omitted from some rows. Given values are once, few, many or a class for expanded clones.

size: -
V: TRBV4-3
J: TRBJ1-6
D: TRBD1
CDR3: CASSQDRGTGGNSPLHF
DNA: TGCGCCAGCAGCCAAGACCGGGGGACAGGGGGCAATTCACCCCTCCACTTT

size: many
V: TRBV15
J: TRBJ1-2
D: -
CDR3: CATSKGSSRSNYGYTF
DNA: TGTGCCACCAGCAAGGGGAGTAGCAGGAGCAACTATGGCTACACCTTC

size: many
V: TRBV29-1
J: TRBJ1-1
D: -
CDR3: CSVGRALNTEAFF
DNA: TGCAGCGTTGGGAGGGCCCTGAACACTGAAGCTTTCTTT

size: -
V: TRBV6-5
J: TRBJ1-1
D: -
CDR3: CASSYSRTGVPMNTEAFF
DNA: TGTGCCAGCAGTTACTCGAGGACGGGCGTACCCATGAACACTGAAGCTTTCTTT

size: -
V: TRBV7-2
J: TRBJ1-1
D: TRBD1
CDR3: CASSLLGQVGLNTEAFF
DNA: TGTGCCAGCAGCTTACTAGGACAGGTGGGGCTAAACACTGAAGCTTTCTTT

size: few
V: TRBV5-8
J: TRBJ1-5
D: TRBD1
CDR3: CASSHRGINQPQHF
DNA: TGTGCCAGCAGCCACAGGGGTATCAATCAGCCCCAGCATTTT

size: -
V: TRBV7-9
J: TRBJ1-4
D: -
CDR3: CASSLDGGRLFF
DNA: TGTGCCAGCAGCCTAGACGGGGGGCGCCTGTTTTTT

size: few
V: TRBV12-3/TRBV12-4
J: TRBJ1-6
D: -
CDR3: CASSRKQGRDSPLHF
DNA: TGTGCCAGCAGTAGAAAACAGGGTCGGGATTCACCCCTCCACTTT

size: once
V: TRBV12-3/TRBV12-4
J: TRBJ2-7
D: -
CDR3: CASSQGQNLEQYF
DNA: TGTGCCAGCAGTCAAGGACAGAACCTCGAGCAGTACTTC

size: -
V: TRBV7-2
J: TRBJ2-7
D: -
CDR3: CASGQTPDGSYEQYF
DNA: TGTGCCAGCGGCCAAACCCCCGACGGGTCCTACGAGCAGTACTTC

size: -
V: TRBV7-8
J: TRBJ2-5
D: -
CDR3: CASSPWTGPETQYF
DNA: TGTGCCAGCAGCCCCTGGACCGGCCCGGAGACCCAGTACTTC

size: many
V: TRBV7-8
J: TRBJ2-7
D: -
CDR3: CASSFTPRQSREQYF
DNA: TGTGCCAGCAGCTTCACCCCCCGACAATCCCGCGAGCAGTACTTC

size: many
V: TRBV7-2
J: TRBJ1-2
D: TRBD1
CDR3: CASSLSEGQGSHTF
DNA: TGTGCCAGCAGCTTAAGTGAGGGACAGGGCTCTCACACCTTC

size: many
V: TRBV7-9
J: TRBJ1-2
D: -
CDR3: CASSLGPDRARGGYTF
DNA: TGTGCCAGCAGCTTAGGACCGGACCGCGCCAGGGGTGGCTACACCTTC

size: many
V: TRBV7-6
J: TRBJ1-3
D: TRBD1
CDR3: CASSETGVSSGNTIYF
DNA: TGTGCCAGCAGCGAGACAGGGGTGAGCTCTGGAAACACCATATATTTT

size: -
V: TRBV28
J: TRBJ1-1
D: -
CDR3: CARQAGEYTEAFF
DNA: TGTGCCCGTCAGGCAGGGGAATACACTGAAGCTTTCTTT

size: -
V: TRBV20-1
J: TRBJ2-5
D: TRBD2
CDR3: CSAKAGSTDTQYF
DNA: TGCAGTGCTAAAGCGGGGAGCACAGATACGCAGTACTTC

size: few
V: TRBV5-5
J: TRBJ2-5
D: TRBD2
CDR3: CASSIGSGGYQETQYF
DNA: TGTGCCAGCAGCATCGGTAGCGGGGGGTACCAAGAGACCCAGTACTTC

size: -
V: TRBV5-1
J: TRBJ2-7
D: -
CDR3: CASSSTGPIYEQYF
DNA: TGCGCCAGCAGCTCTACAGGACCAATCTACGAGCAGTACTTC

size: many
V: TRBV14
J: TRBJ1-1
D: -
CDR3: CASSPQGPKMGRHTEAFF
DNA: TGTGCCAGCAGCCCGCAAGGACCGAAAATGGGACGTCACACTGAAGCTTTCTTT